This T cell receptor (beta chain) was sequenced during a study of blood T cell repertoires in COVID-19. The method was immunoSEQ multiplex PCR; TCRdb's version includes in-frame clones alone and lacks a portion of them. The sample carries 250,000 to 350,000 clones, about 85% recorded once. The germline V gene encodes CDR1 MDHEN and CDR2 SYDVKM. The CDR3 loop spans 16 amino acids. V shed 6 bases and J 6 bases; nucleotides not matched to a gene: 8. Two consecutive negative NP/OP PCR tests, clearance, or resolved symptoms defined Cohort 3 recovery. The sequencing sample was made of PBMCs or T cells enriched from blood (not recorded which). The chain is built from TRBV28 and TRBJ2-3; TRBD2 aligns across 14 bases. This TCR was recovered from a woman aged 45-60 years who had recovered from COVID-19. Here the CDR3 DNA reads TGTGCCAGCAGCGGCGGACTAGCGGGGGGAGGGGATACGCAGTATTTT. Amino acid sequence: CASSGGLAGGGDTQYF.